These 32 T cell receptor beta chains were sequenced from one sample in a study of cytomegalovirus exposure and HLA in healthy donors. Vbeta (60) and Jbeta (13) primers were used in the PCR. Assay: immunoSEQ multiplex PCR; the TCRdb copy retains only in-frame clones and omits some. The sample includes around 160,000 clones, 75% to 80% of them seen just once. The sample taken for sequencing was PBMCs. These receptors all come from a man between 45 and 60 years old in good health and CMV-seropositive.

J is TRBJ2-4 and V is TRBV27; a possible D gene is TRBD1 (6 bases). Germline lookup yields CDR1 MNHEY and CDR2 SMNVEV (reference sequence). V was trimmed by 7 bases and J by 1 base, leaving 14 bases between them. This CDR3 has 15 residues. The CDR3 nucleotides are TGTGCCAGCACCCTGACAGGTTTGGCCAAAAACATTCAGTACTTC. Protein sequence: CASTLTGLAKNIQYF.

J is TRBJ1-1 and V is TRBV18; D possibly corresponds to TRBD1 (6 bases). This CDR3 contains 15 residues. Germline lookup yields CDR1 KGHSH and CDR2 LQKENI. Trimming shortened V by 4 bases and J by 0 bases, and 12 bases separated the two germline ends. DNA for the CDR3: TGTGCCAGCTCACGCCCCGGACAGCTGAACACTGAAGCTTTCTTT. This translates into CASSRPGQLNTEAFF.

The chain is built from TRBV5-1 and TRBJ1-2; D is perhaps TRBD1 (6 bases). Germline V gene lookup returns CDR1 SGHRS and CDR2 YFSETQ. This CDR3 comprises 14 residues. The V end was cut by 4 bases, the J end by 8 bases, with 18 bases between. The CDR3 nucleotides read TGCGCCAGCAGCCGGACCCCAGGGGCGAGAGGCTACACCTTC. Protein product: CASSRTPGARGYTF.

The chain combines TRBV7-2 with TRBJ1-6, with a possible D match to TRBD1 (6 bases). Deletions cut 3 bases from V and 5 bases from J, with 11 bases between. Germline CDR1 SGHTA, CDR2 FQGNSA. The CDR3 loop spans 15 amino acids. The CDR3 here is CASSFGRQDNSPLHF. CDR3 nucleotide sequence: TGTGCCAGCAGCTTTGGCAGACAGGATAATTCACCCCTCCACTTT.

V gene TRBV13 combines with J gene TRBJ2-5; 10 nucleotides align to TRBD1. The J call may not be correct, given that the DNA end is closer to TRBJ2-7. From germline, CDR1 is PRHDT and CDR2 FYEKMQ (reference sequence). The CDR3 runs to 15 residues. CDR3 in DNA: TGTGCCAGCAGCCAACCGGGACAGGGGTCCTACGAGCAGTACTTC. Translated, it gives CASSQPGQGSYEQYF.

The chain recombines TRBV11-3 with TRBJ2-1; maybe TRBD2 (6 bases). V dropped 5 bases and J dropped 5 bases, with 13 bases sitting between them. CDR1 and CDR2 from the germline V gene are SGHNT and YENEEA. The CDR3 totals 14 residues. CDR3 DNA: TGTGCCAGCAGCCCACGGGACTTAAACAATGAGCAGTTCTTC. Protein: CASSPRDLNNEQFF. Full variable domain (rest looked up from reference TRBV11-3 and TRBJ2-1): EAGVVQSPRYKIIEKKQPVAFWCNPISGHNTLYWYLQNLGQGPELLIRYENEEAVDDSQLPKDRFSAERLKGVDSTLKIQPAELGDSAVYLCASSPRDLNNEQFFGPGTRLTVL.

This clone came up once. The genes are TRBV11-2 and TRBJ2-2, with 12 bases that match TRBD2. This CDR3 has 17 amino acids. CDR1 and CDR2 from the germline V gene are SGHAT and FQNNGV. With 8 bases clipped from V and 4 bases from J, the junction kept 11 bases outside the gene matches. The CDR3: CASGPDLAGGRTGELFF. For the CDR3, the DNA is TGTGCCAGCGGCCCCGACCTAGCGGGGGGGCGCACCGGGGAGCTGTTTTTT.

This rearrangement joins TRBV5-1 to TRBJ2-7, with TRBD2 matching 7 bases. The J segment lost 3 bases and the V segment lost 2 bases, leaving 8 bases of the junction unmatched. Germline V gene data show CDR1 as SGHRS and CDR2 as YFSETQ. This CDR3 has 15 amino acids. The CDR3 DNA follows: TGCGCCAGCAGCTTTGCCCAGGGAGGGATCTACGAGCAGTACTTC. Translated: CASSFAQGGIYEQYF.

The chain links TRBV9 to TRBJ2-7; D not certain. There are 13 residues in the CDR3. V was pared by 3 bases and J by 3 bases, with 10 bases between. CDR1 and CDR2 from the germline V gene are SGDLS and YYNGEE. Here the CDR3 DNA reads TGTGCCAGCAGCGCCGGAGACGGCTACGAGCAGTACTTC. It is translated as CASSAGDGYEQYF.

The chain couples TRBV28 to TRBJ2-5; D is perhaps TRBD1 (6 bases). Trimming stripped 8 bases from V and 5 bases from J, with 24 bases between. CDR1 is MDHEN and CDR2 is SYDVKM in the germline V gene. This CDR3 is built from 16 residues. The CDR3 is CASRSHLQGRKETQYF. The DNA of the CDR3 is TGTGCCAGCCGCTCCCACCTTCAGGGGCGTAAGGAGACCCAGTACTTC.

This chain joins TRBV19 and TRBJ1-6; tentatively, D is TRBD1 (5 bases). CDR1 and CDR2 (germline): LNHDA, SQIVND (reference sequence). The CDR3 extends over 14 amino acids. Trimming stripped 6 bases from V and 7 bases from J, with 13 bases between. The CDR3 DNA is TGTGCCAGTAGCATACCTGGGGCAAATTCACCCCTCCACTTT. It encodes CASSIPGANSPLHF.

V and J are TRBV5-6 and TRBJ1-2; D remains ambiguous. The CDR3 has 11 residues. V was shortened by 3 bases and J by 6 bases, with 6 bases between the two germline ends. The germline V gene encodes CDR1 SGHDT and CDR2 YYEEEE. The CDR3 DNA follows: TGTGCCAGCAGCTCTCAGGATGGCTACACCTTC. This codes for CASSSQDGYTF.

The V call is TRBV29-1, the J call TRBJ2-3; a weak D match, TRBD1 (6 bases). The germline CDR1 and CDR2 sequences are SQVTM and ANQGSEA. V lost 1 base to trimming and J lost 1 base, with 9 bases between them. The CDR3 sequence is 14 residues long. CDR3 amino acids: CSVEAGTRTDTQYF. The CDR3, as DNA: TGCAGCGTTGAAGCGGGGACACGCACAGATACGCAGTATTTT.

The chain carries TRBV14 and TRBJ2-7, with no clear D. The length of the CDR3 is 14 residues. V was clipped by 4 bases and J by 0 bases, with 10 bases between them. Germline loops: CDR1 SGHDN, CDR2 FVKESK. The CDR3 spells CASSRGGSSYEQYF. The DNA for the CDR3 is TGTGCCAGCAGCCGAGGTGGATCCTCCTACGAGCAGTACTTC.

The genes are TRBV6-4 and TRBJ1-1; D gene ambiguous. V lost 3 bases and J 5 bases, leaving 7 bases between the germline ends. CDR1 and CDR2 (germline): MRHNA, SNTAGT. The CDR3 length is 12 residues. The CDR3 region is CASSEGRTEAFF. The DNA for the CDR3 is TGTGCCAGCAGTGAAGGGAGAACTGAAGCTTTCTTT.

CDR3 nucleotide sequence: TGTGCCAGCAGCCCTCCGACTAGCACAGATACGCAGTATTTT. Residues: CASSPPTSTDTQYF. The rearrangement links TRBV9 to TRBJ2-3; no firm D call. Trimming removed 4 bases at V and 0 bases at J, with 9 bases between. In germline, CDR1 is SGDLS, CDR2 YYNGEE. The CDR3 has 14 amino acids.

The V gene is TRBV11-3, the J gene TRBJ2-1; 10 positions agree with TRBD1. Losses at the gene ends were 5 bases for V and 6 bases for J; bases not matched to a gene: 4. CDR3 length equals 14 residues. Germline V gene sequence: CDR1 SGHNT, CDR2 YENEEA. CDR3 nucleotide sequence: TGTGCCAGCAGCGGGGACAGGGGTTCCAATGAGCAGTTCTTC. Protein product: CASSGDRGSNEQFF. Full variable domain (missing parts from reference TRBV11-3 and TRBJ2-1): EAGVVQSPRYKIIEKKQPVAFWCNPISGHNTLYWYLQNLGQGPELLIRYENEEAVDDSQLPKDRFSAERLKGVDSTLKIQPAELGDSAVYLCASSGDRGSNEQFFGPGTRLTVL.

This clone showed up just a few times. The rearrangement uses TRBV7-2 and TRBJ2-7; 7 positions match TRBD2. Unmatched junction bases numbered 10, after V lost 6 bases and J lost 2 bases. Germline V lookup: CDR1 SGHTA, CDR2 FQGNSA. CDR3 length equals 15 residues. CDR3 DNA: TGTGCCAGCAGTCTCTCAACGGGGGGAGCCTACGAGCAGTACTTC. Translated: CASSLSTGGAYEQYF.

The CDR3 DNA is TGTGCCAGCAGCTGGGACAGGTCTGGGGACACAGATACGCAGTATTTT. Translating it yields CASSWDRSGDTDTQYF. The chain is built from TRBV5-6 and TRBJ2-3; 8 nucleotides align to TRBD1. Germline V gene data show CDR1 as SGHDT and CDR2 as YYEEEE. The ends lost 3 bases at V and 2 bases at J; junction bases unmatched: 8. The CDR3 extends over 16 amino acids. Together with reference TRBV5-6 and TRBJ2-3, the CDR3 gives the full variable domain: DAGVTQSPTHLIKTRGQQVTLRCSPKSGHDTVSWYQQALGQGPQFIFQYYEEEERQRGNFPDRFSGHQFPNYSSELNVNALLLGDSALYLCASSWDRSGDTDTQYFGPGTRLTVL.

The chain uses TRBV5-5 and TRBJ2-5; maybe TRBD1 (6 bases). Trimming removed 2 bases from V and 5 bases from J, with 16 bases in between. Germline CDR1 and CDR2: SGHKS and YYEKEE (reference sequence). CDR3 length: 15 amino acids. The CDR3 here is CASSFGDTNWETQYF. For the CDR3, the DNA is TGTGCCAGCAGCTTCGGGGACACAAACTGGGAGACCCAGTACTTC.

The V call is TRBV30, the J call TRBJ2-1; 7 nucleotides agree with TRBD2. CDR1 is GTSNPN, CDR2 SVGIG, per germline (reference sequence). CDR3 length: 15 amino acids. The CDR3 reads CATQGQRGSYNEQFF. CDR3 DNA sequence: TGTGCAACGCAGGGCCAGCGGGGTTCCTACAATGAGCAGTTCTTC.

This clone has only one observation. V gene TRBV4-1 combines with J gene TRBJ2-1; 10 nucleotides line up with TRBD2. CDR3 size: 15 residues. The J segment lost 6 bases and the V segment lost 4 bases, leaving 6 bases of the junction unmatched. Germline V gives CDR1 MGHRA, CDR2 YSYEKL. The CDR3 coding sequence is TGCGCCAGCAGCCGGGTCAGCGGGGGGGCCAATGAGCAGTTCTTC. Amino acids: CASSRVSGGANEQFF.

This clone was recorded a few times. The V call is TRBV7-8, the J call TRBJ2-7; the D gene is possibly TRBD1 (5 bases). V was trimmed by 3 bases and J by 0 bases, leaving 6 bases between them. This CDR3 region has 13 residues. The germline V gene encodes CDR1 SGHVS and CDR2 FQNEAQ. The CDR3 nucleotides read TGTGCCAGCAGCTTCGACAGCTCCTACGAGCAGTACGTC. Its translation is CASSFDSSYEQYV.

The chain has TRBV5-4 and TRBJ1-2; TRBD1 might be the D (5 bases). Germline V gene data show CDR1 as SGHNT and CDR2 as YYREEE (reference sequence). The V end lost 0 bases, the J end lost 1 base, and 10 bases lay between the germline ends. The CDR3 covers 15 residues. CDR3 sequence (DNA): TGTGCCAGCAGCTTGGATCAGGGACTTAACTATGGCTACACCTTC. Amino acid sequence: CASSLDQGLNYGYTF.

The chain has TRBV7-6 and TRBJ1-5; maybe TRBD1 (6 bases). V gave up 2 bases and J gave up 1 base, with 12 bases separating them. CDR3 length: 16 amino acids. Germline CDR1 SGHVS, CDR2 FNYEAQ. The CDR3: CASSLRGGLSNQPQHF. The CDR3 region has the DNA TGTGCCAGCAGCTTACGGGGGGGCTTGAGCAATCAGCCCCAGCATTTT.

This clone is a singleton in its sample. The rearrangement links TRBV15 to TRBJ2-1, with D maybe TRBD1 (6 bases). The CDR3 loop spans 16 amino acids. The germline CDR1 and CDR2 sequences are LNHNV and YYDKDF (reference sequence). V was cut by 0 bases and J by 3 bases, with 12 bases left in between. The CDR3 DNA is TGTGCCACCAGCAGAGATGGGGGCACGAACTACAATGAGCAGTTCTTC. This codes for CATSRDGGTNYNEQFF.

The V and J genes are TRBV2 and TRBJ1-1, with unresolved D. There are 17 residues in the CDR3. Trimming removed 6 bases at V and 0 bases at J, with 20 bases between. The germline V gene has CDR1 SNHLY and CDR2 FYNNEI. CDR3 in DNA: TGTGCCAGCAGCAACTCTAACGCGGAGGACGTGAACACTGAAGCTTTCTTT. Residues: CASSNSNAEDVNTEAFF.

The V and J genes are TRBV5-1 and TRBJ1-1, with TRBD1 matching over 11 bases. Germline CDR1 SGHRS, CDR2 YFSETQ. V was clipped by 3 bases and J by 1 base; unmatched bases: 2. This CDR3 has 15 residues. The CDR3 region has the DNA TGCGCCAGCAGCTGGACAGGGGGCTGGAACACTGAAGCTTTCTTT. It codes for CASSWTGGWNTEAFF.

This clone was seen a single time. The chain links TRBV5-5 to TRBJ1-1; the match to TRBD1 covers 8 bases. The V and J ends lost 4 bases and 1 base, in that order; junction bases with no gene match: 6. This CDR3 is built from 15 residues. Germline V gene sequence: CDR1 SGHKS, CDR2 YYEKEE (reference sequence). CDR3 sequence reads: CASSPPGGANTEAFF. Here the CDR3 DNA reads TGTGCCAGCAGCCCTCCAGGGGGCGCGAACACTGAAGCTTTCTTT. Complete variable domain (other parts from reference TRBV5-5 and TRBJ1-1): DAGVTQSPTHLIKTRGQQVTLRCSPISGHKSVSWYQQVLGQGPQFIFQYYEKEERGRGNFPDRFSARQFPNYSSELNVNALLLGDSALYLCASSPPGGANTEAFFGQGTRLTVV.

The V gene is TRBV29-1, the J gene TRBJ2-1; 12 nucleotides line up with TRBD1. CDR3 length equals 13 residues. Germline loops: CDR1 SQVTM, CDR2 ANQGSEA. Trimming cost V 5 bases and J 9 bases; bases outside gene matches: 5. CDR3 nucleotides: TGCAGCGTTTGGGGACAGGGGGCGAGTGAGCAGTTCTTC. Translated: CSVWGQGASEQFF.

V usage is TRBV13 and J usage is TRBJ2-1, with 7 bases fitting TRBD2. CDR1 PRHDT and CDR2 FYEKMQ come from the germline V gene (reference sequence). CDR3 length: 15 amino acids. The J segment lost 6 bases and the V segment lost 0 bases, leaving 5 bases of the junction unmatched. This chain's CDR3 is CASSLGRRGSNEQFF. CDR3 bases: TGTGCCAGCAGCTTAGGACGGCGGGGGAGCAATGAGCAGTTCTTC.

A single count supports this clone. This sequence joins TRBV7-8 and TRBJ2-5; TRBD1 matches 7 bases. This CDR3 has 13 residues. Germline V CDR1 and CDR2: SGHVS, FQNEAQ. Trimming at V came to 4 bases and at J to 1 base, leaving 0 bases not matched to a gene. The CDR3: CASSWTGQETQYF. The CDR3 nucleotides read TGTGCCAGCAGCTGGACAGGCCAAGAGACCCAGTACTTC.